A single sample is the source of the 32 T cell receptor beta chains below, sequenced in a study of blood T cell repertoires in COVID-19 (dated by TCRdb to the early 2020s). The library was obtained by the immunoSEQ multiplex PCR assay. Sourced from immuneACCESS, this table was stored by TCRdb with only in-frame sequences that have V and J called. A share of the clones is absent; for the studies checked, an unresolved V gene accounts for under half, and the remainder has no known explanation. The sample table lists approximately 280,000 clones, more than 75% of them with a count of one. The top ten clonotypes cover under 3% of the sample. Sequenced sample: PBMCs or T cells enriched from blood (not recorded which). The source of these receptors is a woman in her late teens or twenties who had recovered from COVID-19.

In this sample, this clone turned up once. CDR3 coding DNA: TGTGCCAGCTCACCAGGAGGGTCGAACACTGAAGCTTTCTTT. Protein sequence: CASSPGGSNTEAFF. This chain joins TRBV18 and TRBJ1-1; D gene uncertain. The CDR3 spans 14 residues. Germline V gene data show CDR1 as KGHSH and CDR2 as LQKENI. V gave up 2 bases and J gave up 1 base, with 8 bases separating them.

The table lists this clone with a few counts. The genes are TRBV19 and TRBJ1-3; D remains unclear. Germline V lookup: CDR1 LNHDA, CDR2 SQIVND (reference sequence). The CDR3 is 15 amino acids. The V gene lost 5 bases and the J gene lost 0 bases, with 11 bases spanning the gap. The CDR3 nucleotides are TGTGCCAGTAGTCTTCCTGAGTACTCTGGAAACACCATATATTTT. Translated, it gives CASSLPEYSGNTIYF.

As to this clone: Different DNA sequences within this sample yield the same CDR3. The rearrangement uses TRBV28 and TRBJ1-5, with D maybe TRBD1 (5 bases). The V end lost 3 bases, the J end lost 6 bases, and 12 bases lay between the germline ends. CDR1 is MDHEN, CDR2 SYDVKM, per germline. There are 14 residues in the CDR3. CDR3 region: CASSLVRGGQPQHF. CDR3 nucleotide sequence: TGTGCCAGCAGTTTGGTAAGGGGTGGTCAGCCCCAGCATTTT.

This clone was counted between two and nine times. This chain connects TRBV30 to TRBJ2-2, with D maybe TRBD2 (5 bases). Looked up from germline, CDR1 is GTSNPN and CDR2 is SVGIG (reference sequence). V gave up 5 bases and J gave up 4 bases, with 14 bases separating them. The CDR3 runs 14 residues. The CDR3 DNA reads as TGTGCCTGGGCCACAACACGGGGCACCGGGGAGCTGTTTTTT. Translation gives CAWATTRGTGELFF.

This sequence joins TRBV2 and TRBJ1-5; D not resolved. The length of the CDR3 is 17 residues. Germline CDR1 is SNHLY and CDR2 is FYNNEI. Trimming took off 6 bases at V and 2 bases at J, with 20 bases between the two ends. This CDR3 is CASREVPLKRGNQPQHF. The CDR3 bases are TGTGCCAGCAGGGAGGTCCCCTTAAAGAGGGGCAATCAGCCCCAGCATTTT. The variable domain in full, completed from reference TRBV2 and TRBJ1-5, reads EPEVTQTPSHQVTQMGQEVILRCVPISNHLYFYWYRQILGQKVEFLVSFYNNEISEKSEIFDDQFSVERPDGSNFTLKIRSTKLEDSAMYFCASREVPLKRGNQPQHFGDGTRLSIL.

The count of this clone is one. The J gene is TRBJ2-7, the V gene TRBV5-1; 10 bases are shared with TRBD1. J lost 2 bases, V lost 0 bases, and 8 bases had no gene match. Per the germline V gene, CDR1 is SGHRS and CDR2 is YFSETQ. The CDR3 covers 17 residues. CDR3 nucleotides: TGCGCCAGCAGCTTGGATACCGGGACAGGGGTAGCCTACGAGCAGTACTTC. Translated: CASSLDTGTGVAYEQYF.

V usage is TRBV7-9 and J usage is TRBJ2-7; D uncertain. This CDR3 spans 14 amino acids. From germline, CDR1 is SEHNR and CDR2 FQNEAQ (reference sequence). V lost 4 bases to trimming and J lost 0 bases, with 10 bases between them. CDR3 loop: CASSSESSSYEQYF. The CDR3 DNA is TGTGCCAGCAGCTCAGAATCCAGCTCCTACGAGCAGTACTTC.

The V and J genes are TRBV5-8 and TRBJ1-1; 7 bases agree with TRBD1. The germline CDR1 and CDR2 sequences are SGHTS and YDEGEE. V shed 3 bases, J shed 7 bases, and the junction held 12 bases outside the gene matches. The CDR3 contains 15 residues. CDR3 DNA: TGTGCCAGCAGCTCAATGAGGGGGCAGGAGAATGAAGCTTTCTTT. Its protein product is CASSSMRGQENEAFF.

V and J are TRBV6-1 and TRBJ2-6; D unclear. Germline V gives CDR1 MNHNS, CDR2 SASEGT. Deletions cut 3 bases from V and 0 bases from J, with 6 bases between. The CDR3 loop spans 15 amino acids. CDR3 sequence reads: CASSDHFSGANVLTF. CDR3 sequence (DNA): TGTGCCAGCAGTGACCACTTCTCTGGGGCCAACGTCCTGACTTTC.

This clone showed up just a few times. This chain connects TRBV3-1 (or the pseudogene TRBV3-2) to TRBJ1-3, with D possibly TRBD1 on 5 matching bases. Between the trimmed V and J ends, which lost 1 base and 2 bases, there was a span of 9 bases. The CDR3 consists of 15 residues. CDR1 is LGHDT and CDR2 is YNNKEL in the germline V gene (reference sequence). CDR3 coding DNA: TGTGCCAGCAGCCAAGGCAGGGAAACTGGAAACACCATATATTTT. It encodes CASSQGRETGNTIYF.

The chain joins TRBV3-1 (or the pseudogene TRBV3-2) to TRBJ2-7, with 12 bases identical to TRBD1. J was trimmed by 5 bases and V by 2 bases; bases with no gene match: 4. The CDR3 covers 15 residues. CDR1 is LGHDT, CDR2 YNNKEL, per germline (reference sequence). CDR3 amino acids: CASSQFGTGGDEQYF. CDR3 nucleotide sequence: TGTGCCAGCAGCCAATTCGGGACAGGGGGCGACGAGCAGTACTTC.

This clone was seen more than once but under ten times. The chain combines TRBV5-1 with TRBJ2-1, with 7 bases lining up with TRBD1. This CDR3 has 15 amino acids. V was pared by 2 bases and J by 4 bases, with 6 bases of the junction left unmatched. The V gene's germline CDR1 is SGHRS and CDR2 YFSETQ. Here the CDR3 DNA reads TGCGCCAGCAGCTTCCGGGACAGTAAATACAATGAGCAGTTCTTC. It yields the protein CASSFRDSKYNEQFF.

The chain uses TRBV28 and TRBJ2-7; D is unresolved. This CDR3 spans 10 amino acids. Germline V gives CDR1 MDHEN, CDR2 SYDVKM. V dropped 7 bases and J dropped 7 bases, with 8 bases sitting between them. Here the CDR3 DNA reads TGTGCCAGCAAGTCCGGGGAGCAGTACTTC. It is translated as CASKSGEQYF.

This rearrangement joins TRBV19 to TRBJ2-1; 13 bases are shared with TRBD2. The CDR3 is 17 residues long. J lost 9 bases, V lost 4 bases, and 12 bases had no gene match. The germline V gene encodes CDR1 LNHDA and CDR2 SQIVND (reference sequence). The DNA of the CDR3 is TGTGCCAGTAGTACACGGACTAGCGGGAGCATGGGCGCTGAGCAGTTCTTC. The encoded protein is CASSTRTSGSMGAEQFF.

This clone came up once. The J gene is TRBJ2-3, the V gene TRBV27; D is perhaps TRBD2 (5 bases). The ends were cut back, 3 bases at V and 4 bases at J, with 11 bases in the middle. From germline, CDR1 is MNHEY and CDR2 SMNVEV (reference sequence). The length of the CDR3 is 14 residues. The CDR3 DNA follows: TGTGCCAGCAGTTTCGGGATCAGTGCAGATACGCAGTATTTT. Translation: CASSFGISADTQYF.

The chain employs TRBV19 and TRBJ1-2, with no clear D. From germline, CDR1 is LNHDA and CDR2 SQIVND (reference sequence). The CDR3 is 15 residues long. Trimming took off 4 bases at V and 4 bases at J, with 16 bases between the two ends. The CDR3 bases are TGTGCCAGTAGTACTCACGATGACACCTTCTATGGCTACACCTTC. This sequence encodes CASSTHDDTFYGYTF. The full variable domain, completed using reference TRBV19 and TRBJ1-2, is DGGITQSPKYLFRKEGQNVTLSCEQNLNHDAMYWYRQDPGQGLRLIYYSQIVNDFQKGDIAEGYSVSREKKESFPLTVTSAQKNPTAFYLCASSTHDDTFYGYTFGSGTRLTVV.

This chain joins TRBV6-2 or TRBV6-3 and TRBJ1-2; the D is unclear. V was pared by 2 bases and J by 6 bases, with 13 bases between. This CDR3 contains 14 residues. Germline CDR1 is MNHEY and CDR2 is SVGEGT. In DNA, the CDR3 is TGTGCCAGCAGTTACGAAAGACACGGGGATGGCTACACCTTC. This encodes CASSYERHGDGYTF.

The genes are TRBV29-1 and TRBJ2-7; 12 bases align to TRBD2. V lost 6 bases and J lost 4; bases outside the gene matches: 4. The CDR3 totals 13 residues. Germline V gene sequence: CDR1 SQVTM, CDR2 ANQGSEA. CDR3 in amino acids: CSVSSGGGYEQYF. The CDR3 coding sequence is TGCAGCGTGTCTAGCGGGGGGGGGTACGAGCAGTACTTC.

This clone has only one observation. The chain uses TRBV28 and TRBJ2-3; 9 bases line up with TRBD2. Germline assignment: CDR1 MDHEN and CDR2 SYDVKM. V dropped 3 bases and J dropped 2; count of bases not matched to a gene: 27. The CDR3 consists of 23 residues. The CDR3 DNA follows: TGTGCCAGCAGTTTTGAAACAATGAAAGACACTAGCGGGCGGGCGATTTCCACAGATACGCAGTATTTT. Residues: CASSFETMKDTSGRAISTDTQYF.

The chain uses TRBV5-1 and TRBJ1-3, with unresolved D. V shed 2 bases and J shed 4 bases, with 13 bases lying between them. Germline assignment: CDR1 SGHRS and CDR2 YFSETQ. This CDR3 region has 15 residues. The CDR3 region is CASSFEAAGGNTIYF. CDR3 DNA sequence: TGCGCCAGCAGCTTCGAGGCAGCGGGGGGAAACACCATATATTTT.

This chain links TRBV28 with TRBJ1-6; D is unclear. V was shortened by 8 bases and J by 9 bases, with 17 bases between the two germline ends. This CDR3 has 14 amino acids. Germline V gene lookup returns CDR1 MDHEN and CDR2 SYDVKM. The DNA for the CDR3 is TGTGCCAGCGGGGATGCCATCGAGGGTTCACCCCTCCACTTT. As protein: CASGDAIEGSPLHF.

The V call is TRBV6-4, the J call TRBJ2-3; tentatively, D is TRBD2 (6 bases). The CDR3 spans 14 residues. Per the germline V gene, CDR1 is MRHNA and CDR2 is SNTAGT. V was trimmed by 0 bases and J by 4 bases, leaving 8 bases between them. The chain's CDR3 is CASSDSGGPDTQYF. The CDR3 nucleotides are TGTGCCAGCAGTGACTCGGGAGGCCCAGATACGCAGTATTTT.

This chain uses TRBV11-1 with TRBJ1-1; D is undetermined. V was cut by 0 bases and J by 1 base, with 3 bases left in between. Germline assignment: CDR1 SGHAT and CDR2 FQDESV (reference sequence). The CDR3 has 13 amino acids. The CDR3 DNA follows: TGTGCCAGCAGCTTAGCGGCGAACACTGAAGCTTTCTTT. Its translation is CASSLAANTEAFF. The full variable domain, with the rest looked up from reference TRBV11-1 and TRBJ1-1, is EAEVAQSPRYKITEKSQAVAFWCDPISGHATLYWYRQILGQGPELLVQFQDESVVDDSQLPKDRFSAERLKGVDSTLKIQPAELGDSAMYLCASSLAANTEAFFGQGTRLTVV.

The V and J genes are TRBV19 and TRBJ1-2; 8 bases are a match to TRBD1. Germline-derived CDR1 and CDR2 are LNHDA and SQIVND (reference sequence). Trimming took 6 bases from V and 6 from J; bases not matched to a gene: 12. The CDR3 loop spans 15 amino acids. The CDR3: CASSLNRGRLDGYTF. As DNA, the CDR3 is TGTGCCAGTAGCCTTAACAGGGGGAGACTCGATGGCTACACCTTC.

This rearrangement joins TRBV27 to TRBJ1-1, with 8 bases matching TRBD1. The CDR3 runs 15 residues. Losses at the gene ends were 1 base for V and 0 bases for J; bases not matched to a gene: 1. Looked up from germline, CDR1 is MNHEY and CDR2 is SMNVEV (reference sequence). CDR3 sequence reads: CASSLWTGMNTEAFF. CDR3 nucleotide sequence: TGTGCCAGCAGTTTATGGACAGGGATGAACACTGAAGCTTTCTTT.

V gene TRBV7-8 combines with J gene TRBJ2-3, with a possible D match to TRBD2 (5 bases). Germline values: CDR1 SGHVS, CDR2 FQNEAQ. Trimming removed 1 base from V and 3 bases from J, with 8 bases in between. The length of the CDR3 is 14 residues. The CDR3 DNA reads TGTGCCAGCAGCTTAGGAGCGGCTACAGATACGCAGTATTTT. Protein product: CASSLGAATDTQYF.

The CDR3 DNA reads TGTGCCAGCAGTTTAGCCAGGGGAACTGAAGCTTTCTTT. Amino acid sequence: CASSLARGTEAFF. This chain connects TRBV28 to TRBJ1-1, with D maybe TRBD1 (6 bases). Trimming cost V 2 bases and J 5 bases, with 9 bases left between them. CDR1 is MDHEN and CDR2 is SYDVKM in the germline V gene. This CDR3 has 13 amino acids.

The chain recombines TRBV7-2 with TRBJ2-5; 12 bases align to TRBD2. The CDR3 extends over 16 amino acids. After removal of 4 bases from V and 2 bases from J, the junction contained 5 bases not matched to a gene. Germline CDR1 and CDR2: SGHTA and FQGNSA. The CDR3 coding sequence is TGTGCCAGCAGCTCAGGACTAGCGGGGCTTCAAGAGACCCAGTACTTC. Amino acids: CASSSGLAGLQETQYF.

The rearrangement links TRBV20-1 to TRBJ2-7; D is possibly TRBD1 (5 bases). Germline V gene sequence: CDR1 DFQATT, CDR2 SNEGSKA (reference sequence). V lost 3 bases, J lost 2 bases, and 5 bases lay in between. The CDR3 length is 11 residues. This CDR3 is CSARTAYEQYF. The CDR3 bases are TGCAGTGCTAGGACAGCCTACGAGCAGTACTTC.

The chain's CDR3 is CASSLGRGQGAGELFF. Here the CDR3 DNA reads TGTGCCAGCAGCTTAGGGCGCGGACAGGGGGCCGGGGAGCTGTTTTTT. The V gene is TRBV7-6, the J gene TRBJ2-2, with 10 bases lining up with TRBD1. Germline V gene lookup returns CDR1 SGHVS and CDR2 FNYEAQ. The CDR3 is 16 amino acids. V was pared by 1 base and J by 6 bases, with 5 bases of the junction left unmatched.

The CDR3 sequence is CASRLTGGNGNTIYF. CDR3 DNA sequence: TGTGCCAGCAGACTGACAGGGGGGAATGGAAACACCATATATTTT. This sequence joins TRBV27 and TRBJ1-3; the match to TRBD1 covers 9 bases. Germline V gene data show CDR1 as MNHEY and CDR2 as SMNVEV (reference sequence). Trimming took 6 bases from V and 3 from J; bases not matched to a gene: 6. The CDR3 loop spans 15 amino acids.

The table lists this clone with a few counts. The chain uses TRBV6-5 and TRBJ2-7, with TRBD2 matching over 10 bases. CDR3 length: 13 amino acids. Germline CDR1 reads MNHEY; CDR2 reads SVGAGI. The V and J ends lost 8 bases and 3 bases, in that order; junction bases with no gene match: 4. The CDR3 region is CASEPSGSYEQYF. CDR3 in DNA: TGTGCCAGCGAGCCTAGCGGGAGCTACGAGCAGTACTTC.